This TCR beta chain stems from a study of shared clonotypes between healthy human individuals. This CDR3 is built from 15 residues. Germline-derived CDR1 and CDR2 are SGHAT and FQNNGV. The V gene lost 2 bases and the J gene lost 4 bases, with 14 bases spanning the gap. Assay used: immunoSEQ multiplex PCR; TCRdb lists only in-frame clones, some missing. The sample lists around 1.5 million clones, about 98% occurring once. Among the donors, all were Caucasian adults who lived in Nashville, Tennessee. Sample: naive CD4+ T cells sorted from blood. Subset described: CD45RA+ positively selected. The rearrangement links TRBV11-2 to TRBJ1-1, with a tentative D call TRBD1 (6 bases). This TCR came from a man aged 25-40 years in good health. CDR3 region: CASSLKWQGTTEAFF. The CDR3 DNA follows: TGTGCCAGCAGCTTAAAATGGCAGGGGACCACTGAAGCTTTCTTT.